This passage covers 15 T cell receptor beta chains from one sample sequenced in a study of T cells after yellow fever vaccination. TCRdb redid the calling of the 5' RACE reads with MiXCR, one entry per CDR3 protein. The data contain 300,000 or so distinct CDR3 sequences, approximately 4% of them singletons. The starting material was PBMCs, obtained 5 days after the yellow fever booster vaccination. These receptors were obtained from a man younger than 30 who received the YFV17D yellow fever vaccine.

This clonotype has ten or more counts. The chain couples TRBV7-8 to TRBJ2-7; TRBD2 matches at 14 bases. The CDR3 is 16 residues long. The germline CDR1 and CDR2 sequences are SGHVS and FQNEAQ. Germline trimming cut 5 bases from V and 3 bases from J; bases unmatched to any gene: 6. CDR3 residues: CASSVGTSGGIYEQYV. Written as DNA, the CDR3 is TGTGCCAGCAGCGTGGGGACTAGCGGGGGAATCTACGAGCAGTACGTC.

This clonotype has a handful of counts. The chain is built from TRBV6-5 and TRBJ1-1; no firm D call. Trimming cost V 5 bases and J 8 bases, with 15 bases left between them. The CDR3 length is 13 residues. CDR1 is MNHEY and CDR2 is SVGAGI in the germline V gene. In nucleotides, the CDR3 is TGTGCCAGCAGTGGAAGAAGAAGGGTAGAAGCTTTCTTT. Its translation is CASSGRRRVEAFF.

The chain links TRBV28 to TRBJ1-1; a possible D gene is TRBD1 (6 bases). CDR3 size: 11 residues. The germline V and J ends were trimmed by 5 bases and 8 bases, with 9 bases remaining between them. CDR1 is MDHEN, CDR2 SYDVKM, per germline. Here the CDR3 DNA reads TGTGCCAGCAGTAGGACAGTAGAAGCTTTCTTT. It yields the protein CASSRTVEAFF.

This sequence joins TRBV12-3 or TRBV12-4 and TRBJ1-2, with TRBD1 identical over 10 bases. With V trimmed by 8 bases and J by 7 bases, 13 bases remained unmatched. The length of the CDR3 is 15 residues. The CDR3 here is CASGVLDRGRFGYTF. In nucleotides, the CDR3 is TGTGCCAGCGGCGTCCTTGACAGGGGGCGTTTTGGCTACACCTTC.

This clonotype was counted ten times or more. This rearrangement joins TRBV6-6 to TRBJ2-3; D not certain. The germline V gene encodes CDR1 MNHNY and CDR2 SVGAGI (reference sequence). V dropped 5 bases and J dropped 6 bases, with 15 bases sitting between them. This CDR3 is 14 amino acids long. This CDR3 reads CASSQGRSRDTQYF. CDR3 nucleotide sequence: TGTGCCAGCAGTCAAGGACGGAGCAGGGATACGCAGTATTTT.

This clonotype was detected only a few times. The chain couples TRBV7-7 to TRBJ2-1; TRBD2 aligns across 10 bases. J was trimmed by 6 bases and V by 5 bases; bases with no gene match: 13. Germline V gene data show CDR1 as SSHAT and CDR2 as FNYEAQ (reference sequence). The CDR3 totals 17 residues. CDR3 DNA: TGTGCCAGCAGCCACGATAGCGGGGGGACCCTTAGCAATGAGCAGTTCTTC. It encodes CASSHDSGGTLSNEQFF.

This chain connects TRBV7-3 to TRBJ2-7, with a tentative D call TRBD1 (6 bases). V was clipped by 2 bases and J by 5 bases, with 13 bases between them. Germline V gene data show CDR1 as SGHTA and CDR2 as FQGTGA. The CDR3 is 14 amino acids. CDR3 DNA: TGTGCCAGCAGCTTATCTCAGGGGCTCAACGAGCAGTACTTC. Translating gives CASSLSQGLNEQYF.

The chain carries TRBV7-9 and TRBJ1-4, with a tentative D call TRBD1 (5 bases). With 1 base removed from V and 5 bases from J, the gap between germline ends came to 8 bases. Germline V lookup: CDR1 SEHNR, CDR2 FQNEAQ (reference sequence). The CDR3 length is 14 residues. CDR3 region: CASSLGRENEKLFF. The CDR3 DNA sequence: TGTGCCAGCAGCTTAGGCAGGGAGAATGAAAAACTGTTTTTT.

This clonotype was observed a handful of times. CDR3 loop: CASQTSLGFYEQYF. CDR3 nucleotide sequence: TGTGCCAGTCAGACATCGCTCGGGTTTTACGAGCAGTACTTC. This sequence joins TRBV6-5 and TRBJ2-7; no reliable D call. The CDR3 is 14 residues long. Germline CDR1 reads MNHEY; CDR2 reads SVGAGI. Trimming shortened V by 9 bases and J by 4 bases, and 19 bases separated the two germline ends.

This clonotype has more than one count but fewer than ten. The chain recombines TRBV5-1 with TRBJ1-2; no clear D. Trimming shortened V by 0 bases and J by 0 bases, and 3 bases separated the two germline ends. CDR1 and CDR2 (germline): SGHRS, YFSETQ. The CDR3 totals 13 residues. The CDR3 spells CASSLVPNYGYTF. The DNA for the CDR3 is TGCGCCAGCAGCTTGGTTCCTAACTATGGCTACACCTTC.

This clonotype occurred many times. This rearrangement joins TRBV10-3 to TRBJ2-1; tentatively, D is TRBD2 (5 bases). CDR1 and CDR2 from the germline V gene are ENHRY and SYGVKD. The V gene lost 2 bases and the J gene lost 9 bases, with 23 bases spanning the gap. CDR3 length equals 17 residues. CDR3 loop: CAISEPGVGLARTEQFF. The DNA of the CDR3 is TGTGCCATCAGTGAGCCTGGAGTAGGACTTGCGAGAACTGAGCAGTTCTTC.

This clonotype was seen a few times. The chain uses TRBV20-1 and TRBJ1-1, with no clear D. This CDR3 spans 13 amino acids. Germline CDR1 and CDR2: DFQATT and SNEGSKA (reference sequence). The V and J ends lost 0 bases and 2 bases respectively, with 7 bases between them. The CDR3 region is CSAREMLNTEAFF. The CDR3 nucleotides read TGCAGTGCTAGAGAAATGTTAAACACTGAAGCTTTCTTT.

The chain couples TRBV5-1 to TRBJ1-2; a weak D match, TRBD1 (6 bases). The germline V and J ends were trimmed by 7 bases and 7 bases, with 17 bases remaining between them. Germline V gene lookup returns CDR1 SGHRS and CDR2 YFSETQ. CDR3 length: 13 residues. CDR3 amino acids: CASGIVGAPGYTF. CDR3 bases: TGCGCCAGCGGCATCGTGGGGGCTCCTGGCTACACCTTC.

This clonotype was seen at least ten times. The J gene is TRBJ2-3, the V gene TRBV20-1, with TRBD1 identical over 7 bases. Germline values: CDR1 DFQATT, CDR2 SNEGSKA (reference sequence). V gave up 0 bases and J gave up 0 bases; unmatched junction bases: 9. This CDR3 comprises 17 residues. The DNA for the CDR3 is TGCAGTGCTAGAGACCGCCGGACAGGCTCTAGCACAGATACGCAGTATTTT. Encoded protein: CSARDRRTGSSTDTQYF.

This rearrangement joins TRBV7-2 to TRBJ1-1, with unresolved D. Trimming pared 4 bases from V and 0 bases from J, leaving 6 bases between. The CDR3 sequence is 13 residues long. Germline V CDR1 and CDR2: SGHTA, FQGNSA. The chain's CDR3 is CASSWNMNTEAFF. In DNA form, the CDR3 reads TGTGCCAGCAGCTGGAACATGAACACTGAAGCTTTCTTT. The full variable domain, its missing parts supplied by reference TRBV7-2 and TRBJ1-1, is GAGVSQSPSNKVTEKGKDVELRCDPISGHTALYWYRQSLGQGLEFLIYFQGNSAPDKSGLPSDRFSAERTGGSVSTLTIQRTQQEDSAVYLCASSWNMNTEAFFGQGTRLTVV.